The clone carrying this T cell receptor (beta chain) was counted ten times or more. Its target is unknown. Germline V gives CDR1 DFQATT, CDR2 SNEGSKA (reference sequence). This CDR3 is 16 amino acids long. Trimming cost V 1 base and J 4 bases; bases outside gene matches: 6. Individually, cDNA molecules had unique molecular identifiers attached to them. A single record per CDR3 protein comes from TCRdb applying MiXCR to the 5' RACE reads. This sample has roughly 29,000 distinct CDR3 sequences, with roughly 4.5% found just once. The sample originates from a study of early T cells in non-severe SARS-CoV-2 infection. Study at large: From unsorted whole blood, bulk RNA was sequenced, and the chains remained unpaired.

Notes on the study in general: The matching step, a VDJdb search, favored anti-spike CD8 responses and missed private and CD4 specificities.

What was sequenced was whole blood. The chain employs TRBV20-1 and TRBJ2-1, with 11 bases fitting TRBD2. The TCR was taken from an adult who was a healthcare worker with PCR-confirmed SARS-CoV-2 infection or an uninfected control (not recorded which). CDR3 DNA sequence: TGCAGTGCTAGAGCCCCGACTAGCGGGGCTTACAATGAGCAGTTCTTC. Translated, it gives CSARAPTSGAYNEQFF.